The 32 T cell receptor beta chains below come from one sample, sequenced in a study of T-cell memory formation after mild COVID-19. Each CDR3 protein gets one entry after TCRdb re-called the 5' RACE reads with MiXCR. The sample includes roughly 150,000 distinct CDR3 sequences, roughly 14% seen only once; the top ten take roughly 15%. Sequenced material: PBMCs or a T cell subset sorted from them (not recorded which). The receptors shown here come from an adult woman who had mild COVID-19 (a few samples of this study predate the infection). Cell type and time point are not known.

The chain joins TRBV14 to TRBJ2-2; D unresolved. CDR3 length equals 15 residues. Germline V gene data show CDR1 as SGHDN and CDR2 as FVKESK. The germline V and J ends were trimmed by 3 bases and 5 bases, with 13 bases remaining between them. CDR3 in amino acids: CASSHLGASTGELFF. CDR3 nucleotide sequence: TGTGCCAGCAGCCACCTAGGAGCGTCGACCGGGGAGCTGTTTTTT.

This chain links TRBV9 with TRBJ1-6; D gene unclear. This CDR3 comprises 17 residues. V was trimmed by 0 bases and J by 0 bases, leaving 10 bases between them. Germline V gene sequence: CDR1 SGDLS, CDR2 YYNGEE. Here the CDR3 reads CASSVGTASSYNSPLHF. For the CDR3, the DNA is TGTGCCAGCAGCGTAGGGACGGCCAGCTCCTATAATTCACCCCTCCACTTT. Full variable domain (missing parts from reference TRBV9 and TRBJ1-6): DSGVTQTPKHLITATGQRVTLRCSPRSGDLSVYWYQQSLDQGLQFLIQYYNGEERAKGNILERFSAQQFPDLHSELNLSSLELGDSALYFCASSVGTASSYNSPLHFGNGTRLTVT.

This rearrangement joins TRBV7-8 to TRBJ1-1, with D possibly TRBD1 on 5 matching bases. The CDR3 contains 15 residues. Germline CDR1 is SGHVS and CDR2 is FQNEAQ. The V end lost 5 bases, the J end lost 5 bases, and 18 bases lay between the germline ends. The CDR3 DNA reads TGTGCCAGCAGCCCCGGGGAGGCCAGGGTGACTGAAGCTTTCTTT. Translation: CASSPGEARVTEAFF.

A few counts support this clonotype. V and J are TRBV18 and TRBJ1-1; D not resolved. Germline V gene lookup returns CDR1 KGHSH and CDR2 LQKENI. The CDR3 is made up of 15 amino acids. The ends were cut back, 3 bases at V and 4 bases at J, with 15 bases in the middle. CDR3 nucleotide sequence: TGTGCCAGCTCACCTTCCACCCTCCGGGGCACTGAAGCTTTCTTT. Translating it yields CASSPSTLRGTEAFF.

The CDR3, as DNA: TGTGCCAGCAGCTCCGGACTAGCGGGACGCACAGATACGCAGTATTTT. Translated: CASSSGLAGRTDTQYF. V usage is TRBV7-2 and J usage is TRBJ2-3, with 12 bases identical to TRBD2. V shed 4 bases, J shed 1 base, and the junction held 3 bases outside the gene matches. This CDR3 is 16 amino acids long. Germline V gene lookup returns CDR1 SGHTA and CDR2 FQGNSA. Combining the CDR3 with reference TRBV7-2 and TRBJ2-3 gives the whole variable domain GAGVSQSPSNKVTEKGKDVELRCDPISGHTALYWYRQSLGQGLEFLIYFQGNSAPDKSGLPSDRFSAERTGGSVSTLTIQRTQQEDSAVYLCASSSGLAGRTDTQYFGPGTRLTVL.

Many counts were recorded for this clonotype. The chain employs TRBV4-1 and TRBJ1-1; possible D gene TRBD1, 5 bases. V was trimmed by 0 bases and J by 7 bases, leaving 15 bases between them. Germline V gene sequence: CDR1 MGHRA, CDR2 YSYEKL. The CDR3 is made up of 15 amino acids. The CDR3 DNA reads TGCGCCAGCAGCCAAGACTCCGGGACTCAGGTTGAAGCTTTCTTT. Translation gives CASSQDSGTQVEAFF.

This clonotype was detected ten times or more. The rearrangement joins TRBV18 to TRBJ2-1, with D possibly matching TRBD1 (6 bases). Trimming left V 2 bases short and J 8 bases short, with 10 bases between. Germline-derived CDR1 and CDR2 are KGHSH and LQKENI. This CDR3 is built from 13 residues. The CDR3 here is CASSPGTIDEQFF. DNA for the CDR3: TGTGCCAGCTCACCAGGGACAATCGATGAGCAGTTCTTC.

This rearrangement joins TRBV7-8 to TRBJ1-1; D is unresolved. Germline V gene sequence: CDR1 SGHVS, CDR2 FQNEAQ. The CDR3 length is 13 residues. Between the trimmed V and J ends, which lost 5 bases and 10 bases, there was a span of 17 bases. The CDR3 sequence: CASSPGPAQAAFF. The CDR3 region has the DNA TGTGCCAGCAGCCCCGGACCGGCTCAAGCAGCTTTCTTT.

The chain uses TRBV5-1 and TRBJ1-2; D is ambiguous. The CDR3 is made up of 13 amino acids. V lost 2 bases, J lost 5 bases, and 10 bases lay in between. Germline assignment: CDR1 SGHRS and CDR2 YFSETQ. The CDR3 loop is CASSFLSDYGYTF. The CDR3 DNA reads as TGCGCCAGCAGCTTCCTGAGTGATTATGGCTACACCTTC.

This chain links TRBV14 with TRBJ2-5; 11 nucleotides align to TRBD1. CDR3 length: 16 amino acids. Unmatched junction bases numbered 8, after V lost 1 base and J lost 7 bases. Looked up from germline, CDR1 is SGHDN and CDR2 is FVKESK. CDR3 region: CASSQGLGQGEATQYF. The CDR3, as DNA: TGTGCCAGCAGCCAAGGCTTGGGACAGGGGGAAGCGACCCAGTACTTC.

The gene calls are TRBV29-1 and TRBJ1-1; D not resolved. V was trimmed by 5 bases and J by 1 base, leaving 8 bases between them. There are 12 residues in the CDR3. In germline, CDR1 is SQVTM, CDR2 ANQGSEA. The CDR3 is CSVLDGNTEAFF. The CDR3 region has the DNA TGCAGCGTTTTAGACGGGAACACTGAAGCTTTCTTT.

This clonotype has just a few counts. CDR3 nucleotides: TGCAGCGTTGAATTGGCCGGGACCGCGACCGGCGAGCAGTACTTC. Amino acid sequence: CSVELAGTATGEQYF. The chain links TRBV29-1 to TRBJ2-7; D is tentatively TRBD1 or TRBD2 (5 bases each). The CDR3 loop spans 15 amino acids. Germline V gene sequence: CDR1 SQVTM, CDR2 ANQGSEA. Trimming took off 2 bases at V and 6 bases at J, with 20 bases between the two ends.

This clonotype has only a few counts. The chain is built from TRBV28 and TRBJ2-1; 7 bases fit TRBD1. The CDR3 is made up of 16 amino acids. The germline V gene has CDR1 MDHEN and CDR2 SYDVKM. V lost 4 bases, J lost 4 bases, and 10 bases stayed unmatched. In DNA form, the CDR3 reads TGTGCCAGCAGTTCCCCTGGACAGGTTCGGTACAATGAGCAGTTCTTC. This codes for CASSSPGQVRYNEQFF.

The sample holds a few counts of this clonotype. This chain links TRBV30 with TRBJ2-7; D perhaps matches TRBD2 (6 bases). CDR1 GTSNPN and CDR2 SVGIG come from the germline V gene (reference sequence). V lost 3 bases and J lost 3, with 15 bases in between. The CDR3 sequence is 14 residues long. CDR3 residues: CAWRNRERSYEQYF. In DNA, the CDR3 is TGTGCCTGGAGGAACCGGGAGAGGAGCTACGAGCAGTACTTC. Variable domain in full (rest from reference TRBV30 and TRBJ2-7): SQTIHQWPATLVQPVGSPLSLECTVEGTSNPNLYWYRQAAGRGLQLLFYSVGIGQISSEVPQNLSASRPQDRQFILSSKKLLLSDSGFYLCAWRNRERSYEQYFGPGTRLTVT.

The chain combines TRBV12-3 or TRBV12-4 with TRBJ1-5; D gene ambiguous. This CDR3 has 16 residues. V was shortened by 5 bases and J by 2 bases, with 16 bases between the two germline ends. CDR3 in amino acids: CASSPEGGRRNQPQHF. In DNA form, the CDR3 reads TGTGCCAGCAGTCCCGAAGGAGGGCGGCGCAATCAGCCCCAGCATTTT.

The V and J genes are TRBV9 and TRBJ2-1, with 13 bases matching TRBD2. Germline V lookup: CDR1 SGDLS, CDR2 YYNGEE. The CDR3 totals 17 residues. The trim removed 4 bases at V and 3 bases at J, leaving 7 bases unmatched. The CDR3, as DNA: TGTGCCAGCAGCCCTGGACTAGCGGGGGACCTCTACAATGAGCAGTTCTTC. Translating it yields CASSPGLAGDLYNEQFF.

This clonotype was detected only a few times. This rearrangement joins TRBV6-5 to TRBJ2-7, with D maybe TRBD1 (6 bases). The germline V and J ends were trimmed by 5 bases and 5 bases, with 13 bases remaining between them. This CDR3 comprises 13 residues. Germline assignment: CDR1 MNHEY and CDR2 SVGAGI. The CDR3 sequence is CASSPPGQNEQYF. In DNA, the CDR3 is TGTGCCAGCAGTCCCCCCGGACAGAACGAGCAGTACTTC.

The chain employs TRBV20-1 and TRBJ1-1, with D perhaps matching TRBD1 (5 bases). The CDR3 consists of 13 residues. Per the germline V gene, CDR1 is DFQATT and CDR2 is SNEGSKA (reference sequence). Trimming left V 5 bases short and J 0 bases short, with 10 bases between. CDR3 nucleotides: TGCAGTGCTTGGGGCACCATGAACACTGAAGCTTTCTTT. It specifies CSAWGTMNTEAFF.

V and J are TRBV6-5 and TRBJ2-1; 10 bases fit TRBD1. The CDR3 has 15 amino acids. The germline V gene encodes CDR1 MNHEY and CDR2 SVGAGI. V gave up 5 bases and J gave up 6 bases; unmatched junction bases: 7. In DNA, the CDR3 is TGTGCCAGCAGTGACGACAGGGGGCGCGTCAATGAGCAGTTCTTC. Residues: CASSDDRGRVNEQFF.

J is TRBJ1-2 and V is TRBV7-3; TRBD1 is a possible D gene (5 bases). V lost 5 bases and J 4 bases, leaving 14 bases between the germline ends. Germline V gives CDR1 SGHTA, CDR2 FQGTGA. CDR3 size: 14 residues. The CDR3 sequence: CASSPSRQPYGYTF. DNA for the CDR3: TGTGCCAGCAGCCCCTCCCGACAGCCCTATGGCTACACCTTC.

The CDR3 is CATSDTTAGYGQYF. CDR3 in DNA: TGTGCCACCAGTGACACGACAGCCGGCTATGGGCAGTACTTC. This rearrangement joins TRBV24-1 to TRBJ2-7; D may be TRBD1 (5 bases). Germline V CDR1 and CDR2: KGHDR, SFDVKD. Trimming shortened V by 4 bases and J by 9 bases, and 18 bases separated the two germline ends. The CDR3 contains 14 residues.

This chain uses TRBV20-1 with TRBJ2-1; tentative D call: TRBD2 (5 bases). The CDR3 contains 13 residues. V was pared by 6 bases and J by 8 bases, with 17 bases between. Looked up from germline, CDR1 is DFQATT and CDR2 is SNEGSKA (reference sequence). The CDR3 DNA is TGCAGTGCGAACCGACGTAGCGTCGATGAGCAGTTCTTC. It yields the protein CSANRRSVDEQFF.

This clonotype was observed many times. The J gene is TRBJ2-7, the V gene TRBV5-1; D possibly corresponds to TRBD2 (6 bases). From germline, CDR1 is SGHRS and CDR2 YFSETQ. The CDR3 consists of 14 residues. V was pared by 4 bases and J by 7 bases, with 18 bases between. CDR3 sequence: CASSPGTGAREQYF. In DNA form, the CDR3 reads TGCGCCAGCAGCCCGGGGACTGGGGCTCGGGAGCAGTACTTC.

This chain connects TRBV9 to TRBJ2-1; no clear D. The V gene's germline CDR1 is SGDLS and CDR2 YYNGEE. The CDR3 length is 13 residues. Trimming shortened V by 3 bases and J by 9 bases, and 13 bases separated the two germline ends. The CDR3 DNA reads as TGTGCCAGCAGCGGTTCTGGCATAGGTGAGCAGTTCTTC. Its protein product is CASSGSGIGEQFF.

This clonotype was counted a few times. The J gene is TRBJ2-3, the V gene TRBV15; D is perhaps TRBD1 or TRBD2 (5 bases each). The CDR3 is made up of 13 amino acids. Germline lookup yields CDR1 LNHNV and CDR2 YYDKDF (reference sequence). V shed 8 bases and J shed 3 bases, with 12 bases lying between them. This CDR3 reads CATGTQATDTQYF. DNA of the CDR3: TGTGCCACCGGGACCCAGGCGACAGATACGCAGTATTTT.

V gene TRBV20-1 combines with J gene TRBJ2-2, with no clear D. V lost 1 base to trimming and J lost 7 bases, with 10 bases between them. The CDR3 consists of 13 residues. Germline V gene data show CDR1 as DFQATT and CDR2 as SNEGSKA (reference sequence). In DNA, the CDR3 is TGCAGTGCTAGAGTTACGGTCAGCGGGGAGCTGTTTTTT. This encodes CSARVTVSGELFF.

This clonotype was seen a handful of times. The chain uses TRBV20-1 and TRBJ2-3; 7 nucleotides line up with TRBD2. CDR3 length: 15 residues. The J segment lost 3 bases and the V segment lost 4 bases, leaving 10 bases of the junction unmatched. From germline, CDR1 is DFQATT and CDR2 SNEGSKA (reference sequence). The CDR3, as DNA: TGCAGTGCTACCTCCGGGAGGATAGGAACAGATACGCAGTATTTT. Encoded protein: CSATSGRIGTDTQYF.

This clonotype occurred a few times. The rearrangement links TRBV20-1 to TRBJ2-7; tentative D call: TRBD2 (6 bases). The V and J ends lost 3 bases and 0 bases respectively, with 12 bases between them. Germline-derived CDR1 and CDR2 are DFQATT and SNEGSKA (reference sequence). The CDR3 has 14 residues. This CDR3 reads CSARGLLSSYEQYF. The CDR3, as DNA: TGCAGTGCTAGGGGACTGCTGAGCTCCTACGAGCAGTACTTC.

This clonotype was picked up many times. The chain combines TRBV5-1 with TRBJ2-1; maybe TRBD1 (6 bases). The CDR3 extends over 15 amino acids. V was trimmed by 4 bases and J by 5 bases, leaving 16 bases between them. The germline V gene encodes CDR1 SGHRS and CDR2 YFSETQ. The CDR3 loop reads CASSPTGTNNNEQFF. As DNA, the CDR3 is TGCGCCAGCAGCCCCACCGGGACAAACAACAATGAGCAGTTCTTC.

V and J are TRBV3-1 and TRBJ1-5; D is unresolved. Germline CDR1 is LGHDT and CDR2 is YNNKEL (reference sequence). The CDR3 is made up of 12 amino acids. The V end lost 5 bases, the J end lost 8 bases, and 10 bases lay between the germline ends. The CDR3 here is CASSTGRKPQHF. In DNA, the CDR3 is TGTGCCAGCAGCACCGGCAGGAAGCCCCAGCATTTT.

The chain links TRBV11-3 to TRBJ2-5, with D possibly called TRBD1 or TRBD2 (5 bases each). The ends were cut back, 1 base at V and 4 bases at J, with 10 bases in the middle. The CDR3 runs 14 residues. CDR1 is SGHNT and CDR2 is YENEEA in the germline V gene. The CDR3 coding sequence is TGTGCCAGCAGCTTAGCAGGGAGTACAGAGACCCAGTACTTC. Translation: CASSLAGSTETQYF.

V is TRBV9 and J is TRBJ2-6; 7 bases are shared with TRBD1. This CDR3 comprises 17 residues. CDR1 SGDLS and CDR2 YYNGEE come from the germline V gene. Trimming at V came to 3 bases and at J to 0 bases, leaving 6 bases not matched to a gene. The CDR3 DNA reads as TGTGCCAGCAGCGGAGGGACAGCCCCCTCTGGGGCCAACGTCCTGACTTTC. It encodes CASSGGTAPSGANVLTF.